This entry describes one T cell receptor beta chain. As processed by the authors: From reference gene primer amplification, estimates of nucleated cell counts were derived. Assay used: immunoSEQ multiplex PCR; TCRdb lists only in-frame clones, some missing. The D gene and trimming were derived from the DNA, and the V and J assignments and clone size from that table. Found here are approximately 200,000 clones, about 88% of them singletons; the top ten hold 1.9%. The sample belongs to a study of blood T cell repertoires in COVID-19. Study details: The United States, Italy and Spain provided the acute and convalescent COVID-19 samples.

Germline V gene lookup returns CDR1 MNHEY and CDR2 SMNVEV (reference sequence). The V segment lost 8 bases and the J segment 7 bases; nucleotides outside the gene matches: 11. This CDR3 contains 15 residues. The sample comprised peripheral blood. The source of this sequence is a man aged 35 to 55 with active or convalescent COVID-19. This chain links TRBV27 with TRBJ1-4, with 9 bases that match TRBD1. The CDR3 DNA reads as TGTGCCAGCTCTGGACAGGGGACGTTGGGTGAAAAACTGTTTTTT. Its protein product is CASSGQGTLGEKLFF.